The source of this T cell receptor (beta chain) is a study of T cells in Graves' hyperthyroidism and ophthalmopathy. Study-level information: The blood sample was taken at first diagnosis, before treatment began. Study observations and caveats: Among thyroid clonotypes expanded above 0.001, most also appeared in blood.

Patients with ophthalmopathy all had a Clinical Activity Score of at least 3, a NOSPECS grade of at least 4 and duration under 3 months. RNA transcripts were the template for amplifying TCR beta CDR3 regions. When the TCR CDR3 underwent first-round RT-PCR, the HTBI primer set was used. TCRdb re-called the multiplex PCR reads through MiXCR, storing one row per CDR3 protein. The sample consists of hundreds of thousands of distinct CDR3 sequences, roughly 14% of them appearing once. This clonotype has a count of ten or more. Its antigen remains unknown. Per the germline V gene, CDR1 is LNHNV and CDR2 is YYDKDF (reference sequence). The CDR3 sequence is 16 residues long. V was clipped by 1 base and J by 3 bases; unmatched bases: 6.

The sequence was obtained from a woman in her thirties or forties with Graves' ophthalmopathy. What was sequenced was blood. The chain carries TRBV15 and TRBJ2-5, with 9 bases matching TRBD2. CDR3 sequence (DNA): TGTGCCACCAGCAGAGGGCCAGCGGGAGGAGAAGAGACCCAGTACTTC. Amino acids: CATSRGPAGGEETQYF.